This T cell receptor (beta chain) was retrieved from a study of blood T cells in healthy people across ages. Study-level results: Not knowing donor CMV status may have confounded expanded clonotype changes.

Primed by a sample-barcoded 5' primer and a J-beta primer mix, a second PCR proceeded for about 6 to 11 cycles. One entry per CDR3 protein results from TCRdb running MiXCR on the 5' RACE reads. The sample yields roughly 1.6 million distinct CDR3 sequences, almost 35% seen once. The sample providers were healthy Caucasian people from Russia, aged roughly 6 to 95. The germline gives CDR1 MDHEN, CDR2 SYDVKM. The CDR3 extends over 18 amino acids. The J segment lost 5 bases and the V segment lost 4 bases, leaving 13 bases of the junction unmatched. Turning to this clonotype: Its antigen is as yet unknown.

The origin of this receptor is a woman in her twenties or thirties in good health. Sequencing used blood. The V and J genes are TRBV28 and TRBJ2-1, with 11 bases identical to TRBD2. The CDR3 loop reads CASSSHSGGASLHNEQFF. CDR3 nucleotide sequence: TGTGCCAGCAGTTCCCATAGCGGGGGGGCTTCACTACACAATGAGCAGTTCTTC.